These 25 T cell receptor beta chains were all obtained from the same sample, sequenced in a study of technical replicates of blood from several donors. The protocol was immunoSEQ multiplex PCR, while the TCRdb copy is restricted to in-frame clones and leaves out a portion. The sample lists under 90,000 clones, around 93% seen once, with roughly 0.25% in the top ten. Sequencing used T cells isolated from PBMCs. The receptors come from a human donor in good health.

The chain recombines TRBV5-1 with TRBJ2-4, with TRBD1 matching 8 bases. CDR1 and CDR2 (germline): SGHRS, YFSETQ. The CDR3 has 17 residues. The J segment lost 14 bases and the V segment lost 3 bases, leaving 22 bases of the junction unmatched. Here the CDR3 reads CASSSAGGRGVNSGEYF. The CDR3 DNA is TGCGCCAGCAGCTCCGCAGGGGGCAGGGGAGTTAACTCGGGGGAGTACTTC.

The chain combines TRBV7-8 with TRBJ1-2; D call uncertain. The CDR3 totals 13 residues. From germline, CDR1 is SGHVS and CDR2 FQNEAQ. V lost 2 bases and J lost 7, with 11 bases in between. The CDR3 bases are TGTGCCAGCAGCTTAACGCGGTCGGCTGGCTACACCTTC. Protein sequence: CASSLTRSAGYTF.

The V and J genes are TRBV7-9 and TRBJ2-7; tentatively, D is TRBD1 (6 bases). Germline V lookup: CDR1 SEHNR, CDR2 FQNEAQ (reference sequence). V was trimmed by 5 bases and J by 2 bases, leaving 13 bases between them. The CDR3 covers 14 residues. The chain's CDR3 is CASSHWDTPYEQYF. CDR3 bases: TGTGCCAGCAGCCATTGGGACACTCCCTACGAGCAGTACTTC.

V is TRBV30 and J is TRBJ2-7, with 14 bases lining up with TRBD2. The CDR3 is 14 amino acids. The J segment lost 6 bases and the V segment lost 1 base, leaving 2 bases of the junction unmatched. CDR1 GTSNPN and CDR2 SVGIG come from the germline V gene (reference sequence). As DNA, the CDR3 is TGTGCCTGGAGTGCGGGACTAGCGGGGGTCGAGCAGTACTTC. Its protein product is CAWSAGLAGVEQYF.

The chain has TRBV5-6 and TRBJ2-1, with TRBD2 identical over 7 bases. This CDR3 is built from 17 residues. The V gene's germline CDR1 is SGHDT and CDR2 YYEEEE. With V trimmed by 0 bases and J by 0 bases, 6 bases remained unmatched. The CDR3 DNA reads as TGTGCCAGCAGCTTGGGTTCTAGCGGAGGCTCCTACAATGAGCAGTTCTTC. As protein: CASSLGSSGGSYNEQFF.

This rearrangement joins TRBV6-6 to TRBJ1-1; 7 bases fit TRBD1. After removal of 6 bases from V and 4 bases from J, the junction contained 5 bases not matched to a gene. Germline assignment: CDR1 MNHNY and CDR2 SVGAGI (reference sequence). This CDR3 has 13 residues. As DNA, the CDR3 is TGTGCCAGCAGCCCCACAGGGGCCACTGAAGCTTTCTTT. This codes for CASSPTGATEAFF.

The genes are TRBV27 and TRBJ2-1, with 8 bases that match TRBD1. CDR1 and CDR2 (germline): MNHEY, SMNVEV (reference sequence). This CDR3 comprises 15 residues. J lost 9 bases, V lost 3 bases, and 10 bases had no gene match. CDR3 region: CASSLAGQGAFEQFF. The CDR3, as DNA: TGTGCCAGCAGTTTGGCCGGGCAGGGGGCCTTTGAGCAGTTCTTC.

The chain couples TRBV5-1 to TRBJ2-5; D gene uncertain. Germline CDR1 and CDR2: SGHRS and YFSETQ. V was cut by 6 bases and J by 5 bases, with 20 bases left in between. The CDR3 has 15 amino acids. The CDR3 DNA reads as TGCGCCAGCAAGTCCCTACCCGGAGTTACGGAGACCCAGTACTTC. Translated, it gives CASKSLPGVTETQYF. Complete variable domain (other parts from reference TRBV5-1 and TRBJ2-5): KAGVTQTPRYLIKTRGQQVTLSCSPISGHRSVSWYQQTPGQGLQFLFEYFSETQRNKGNFPGRFSGRQFSNSRSEMNVSTLELGDSALYLCASKSLPGVTETQYFGPGTRLLVL.

This chain uses TRBV4-1 with TRBJ2-3; tentative D call: TRBD1 (6 bases). This CDR3 contains 19 residues. Between the trimmed V and J ends, which lost 1 base and 0 bases, there was a span of 20 bases. Germline V gene lookup returns CDR1 MGHRA and CDR2 YSYEKL. CDR3 coding DNA: TGCGCCAGCAGCCAAGTTATGGGCAGGGGCCCCTCTAGCACAGATACGCAGTATTTT. This gives the protein CASSQVMGRGPSSTDTQYF.

J is TRBJ2-5 and V is TRBV7-9, with TRBD1 matching 7 bases. CDR1 is SEHNR, CDR2 FQNEAQ, per germline (reference sequence). The CDR3 length is 16 residues. Losses at the gene ends were 5 bases for V and 5 bases for J; bases not matched to a gene: 14. The CDR3 bases are TGTGCCAGCAGCGGGAAAGACAGGGAAGGCTCGGAGACCCAGTACTTC. Encoded protein: CASSGKDREGSETQYF.

CDR3 region: CASSLGSGDQETQYF. The CDR3 nucleotides are TGCGCCAGCAGCTTAGGTAGCGGGGACCAAGAGACCCAGTACTTC. V gene TRBV5-1 combines with J gene TRBJ2-5; 8 bases line up with TRBD2. In germline, CDR1 is SGHRS, CDR2 YFSETQ. The junction had 3 bases not matched to a gene; V was cut back by 2 bases and J by 0 bases. The length of the CDR3 is 15 residues.

CDR3 sequence reads: CASSSPIRLAGEDTQYF. In DNA form, the CDR3 reads TGTGCCAGCAGCTCACCCATCCGACTAGCGGGGGAAGATACGCAGTATTTT. This sequence joins TRBV11-3 and TRBJ2-3; 12 positions agree with TRBD2. This CDR3 has 17 residues. Germline CDR1 reads SGHNT; CDR2 reads YENEEA. V lost 4 bases and J lost 5; bases outside the gene matches: 10.

The chain links TRBV10-3 to TRBJ2-7, with 9 bases lining up with TRBD1. The CDR3 is 16 residues long. Trimming cost V 4 bases and J 4 bases; bases outside gene matches: 11. Germline V CDR1 and CDR2: ENHRY, SYGVKD. The CDR3 sequence: CAISAAGTGKSYEQYF. The CDR3 nucleotides read TGTGCCATCAGTGCGGCCGGGACAGGGAAGTCTTACGAGCAGTACTTC.

This chain connects TRBV27 to TRBJ2-1, with TRBD1 matching over 11 bases. The ends lost 3 bases at V and 8 bases at J; junction bases unmatched: 6. Germline V gene sequence: CDR1 MNHEY, CDR2 SMNVEV (reference sequence). This CDR3 spans 15 amino acids. CDR3 in DNA: TGTGCCAGCAGTTTCAGGACAGGGGGCAGGGATGAGCAGTTCTTC. Translation gives CASSFRTGGRDEQFF.

This clone showed up just once. J is TRBJ2-7 and V is TRBV4-1, with 7 bases lining up with TRBD2. V lost 1 base, J lost 4 bases, and 4 bases stayed unmatched. This CDR3 is built from 14 residues. CDR1 is MGHRA, CDR2 YSYEKL, per germline. CDR3 in amino acids: CASSQAKGGYEQYF. CDR3 in DNA: TGCGCCAGCAGCCAAGCTAAGGGAGGGTACGAGCAGTACTTC.

The chain carries TRBV28 and TRBJ1-4, with D uncertain. Trimming stripped 8 bases from V and 8 bases from J, with 9 bases between. Germline-derived CDR1 and CDR2 are MDHEN and SYDVKM. The CDR3 length is 11 residues. The CDR3 here is CASSRGEKLFF. In DNA form, the CDR3 reads TGTGCCAGCTCTCGGGGAGAAAAACTGTTTTTT. Based on the CDR3 plus reference TRBV28 and TRBJ1-4, the full variable domain is DVKVTQSSRYLVKRTGEKVFLECVQDMDHENMFWYRQDPGLGLRLIYFSYDVKMKEKGDIPEGYSVSREKKERFSLILESASTNQTSMYLCASSRGEKLFFGSGTQLSVL.

This CDR3 is CASRSNGQGGGSNQPQHF. CDR3 bases: TGTGCCAGCCGATCGAACGGACAGGGAGGAGGGAGCAATCAGCCCCAGCATTTT. The genes are TRBV2 and TRBJ1-5, with 8 nucleotides matching TRBD1. Germline assignment: CDR1 SNHLY and CDR2 FYNNEI. The CDR3 has 18 residues. The trim removed 8 bases at V and 1 base at J, leaving 16 bases unmatched.

The chain is built from TRBV19 and TRBJ1-2; TRBD1 matches at 7 bases. Germline V lookup: CDR1 LNHDA, CDR2 SQIVND (reference sequence). The CDR3 has 13 amino acids. Losses at the gene ends were 9 bases for V and 4 bases for J; bases not matched to a gene: 8. The CDR3 sequence is CASQTGIGYGYTF. CDR3 coding DNA: TGTGCCAGCCAGACAGGGATAGGCTATGGCTACACCTTC.

V and J are TRBV7-9 and TRBJ2-1, with 10 bases fitting TRBD2. Germline V lookup: CDR1 SEHNR, CDR2 FQNEAQ (reference sequence). V shed 1 base, J shed 5 bases, and the junction held 5 bases outside the gene matches. This CDR3 is built from 16 residues. The DNA of the CDR3 is TGTGCCAGCAGCTTAGGCGGACTAGCGGTCCACAATGAGCAGTTCTTC. As protein: CASSLGGLAVHNEQFF.

This clone was seen a few times. The rearrangement uses TRBV6-6 and TRBJ1-1; D is undetermined. The germline CDR1 and CDR2 sequences are MNHNY and SVGAGI (reference sequence). Between the trimmed V and J ends, which lost 6 bases and 5 bases, there was a span of 10 bases. The CDR3 covers 12 residues. The DNA of the CDR3 is TGTGCCAGCAGCCCACATGTGACTGAAGCTTTCTTT. It translates to CASSPHVTEAFF.

This chain joins TRBV28 and TRBJ1-5; D is unclear. Germline CDR1 is MDHEN and CDR2 is SYDVKM. The CDR3 is 9 amino acids. V was cut by 7 bases and J by 9 bases, with 4 bases left in between. CDR3 loop: CASNLPQHF. CDR3 sequence (DNA): TGTGCCAGCAACTTGCCCCAGCATTTT.

As to this clone: The sample holds other DNA sequences that translate to the same CDR3. V and J are TRBV18 and TRBJ2-5, with D unclear. The CDR3 extends over 13 amino acids. Trimming left V 2 bases short and J 1 base short, with 5 bases between. CDR1 KGHSH and CDR2 LQKENI come from the germline V gene. CDR3 nucleotide sequence: TGTGCCAGCTCACCATCAGGCCAAGAGACCCAGTACTTC. It specifies CASSPSGQETQYF. The variable domain in full, with the rest retrieved from reference TRBV18 and TRBJ2-5, is NAGVMQNPRHLVRRRGQEARLRCSPMKGHSHVYWYRQLPEEGLKFMVYLQKENIIDESGMPKERFSAEFPKEGPSILRIQQVVRGDSAAYFCASSPSGQETQYFGPGTRLLVL.

This clone came up once. This chain links TRBV5-1 with TRBJ2-1, with D possibly being TRBD1 (6 bases). Trimming left V 5 bases short and J 3 bases short, with 12 bases between. The CDR3 has 14 residues. Germline-derived CDR1 and CDR2 are SGHRS and YFSETQ. The DNA for the CDR3 is TGCGCCAGCAGTCCATCAGGGGACTACAATGAGCAGTTCTTC. Amino acids: CASSPSGDYNEQFF.

The genes are TRBV27 and TRBJ2-1; D unresolved. CDR3 length: 11 amino acids. Germline lookup yields CDR1 MNHEY and CDR2 SMNVEV (reference sequence). V lost 3 bases, J lost 6 bases, and 3 bases lay in between. The CDR3 loop reads CASSLANEQFF. In DNA, the CDR3 is TGTGCCAGCAGTTTGGCCAATGAGCAGTTCTTC.

Only one count was recorded for this clone. The chain links TRBV5-1 to TRBJ1-2; D call uncertain. CDR1 is SGHRS and CDR2 is YFSETQ in the germline V gene. Trimming shortened V by 0 bases and J by 2 bases, and 11 bases separated the two germline ends. The CDR3 spans 15 residues. CDR3 nucleotide sequence: TGCGCCAGCAGCTTGGAGACAAATCTGAACTATGGCTACACCTTC. Its protein is CASSLETNLNYGYTF.